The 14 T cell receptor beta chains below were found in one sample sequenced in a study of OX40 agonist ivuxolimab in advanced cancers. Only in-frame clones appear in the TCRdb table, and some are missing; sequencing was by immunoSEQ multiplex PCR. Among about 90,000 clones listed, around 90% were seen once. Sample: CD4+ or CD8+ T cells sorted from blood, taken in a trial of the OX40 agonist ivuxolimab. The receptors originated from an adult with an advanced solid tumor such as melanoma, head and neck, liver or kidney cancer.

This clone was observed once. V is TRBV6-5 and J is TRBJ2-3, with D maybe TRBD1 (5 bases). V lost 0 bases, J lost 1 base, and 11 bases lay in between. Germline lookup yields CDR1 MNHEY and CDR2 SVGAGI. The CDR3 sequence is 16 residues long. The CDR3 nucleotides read TGTGCCAGCAGTTACTCTTGGCGGACACGCACAGATACGCAGTATTTT. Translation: CASSYSWRTRTDTQYF.

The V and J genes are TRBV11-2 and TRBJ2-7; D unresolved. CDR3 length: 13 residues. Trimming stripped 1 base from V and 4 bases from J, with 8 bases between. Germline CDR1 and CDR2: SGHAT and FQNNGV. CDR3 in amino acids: CASSLVSEYEQYF. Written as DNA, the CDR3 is TGTGCCAGCAGCTTAGTATCGGAATACGAGCAGTACTTC.

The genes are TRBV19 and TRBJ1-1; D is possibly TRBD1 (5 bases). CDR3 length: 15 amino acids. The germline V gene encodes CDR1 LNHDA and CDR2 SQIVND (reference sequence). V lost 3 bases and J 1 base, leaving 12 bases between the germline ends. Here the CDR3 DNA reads TGTGCCAGTAGTATTACGGGACGGCAGAACACTGAAGCTTTCTTT. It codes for CASSITGRQNTEAFF. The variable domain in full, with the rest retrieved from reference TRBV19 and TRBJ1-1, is DGGITQSPKYLFRKEGQNVTLSCEQNLNHDAMYWYRQDPGQGLRLIYYSQIVNDFQKGDIAEGYSVSREKKESFPLTVTSAQKNPTAFYLCASSITGRQNTEAFFGQGTRLTVV.

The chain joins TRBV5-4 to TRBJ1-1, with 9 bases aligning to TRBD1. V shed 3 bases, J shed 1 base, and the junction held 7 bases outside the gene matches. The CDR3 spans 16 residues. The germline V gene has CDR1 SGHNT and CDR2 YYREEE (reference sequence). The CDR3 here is CASSSPPGQGNTEAFF. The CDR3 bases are TGTGCCAGCAGCTCTCCTCCGGGACAGGGGAACACTGAAGCTTTCTTT.

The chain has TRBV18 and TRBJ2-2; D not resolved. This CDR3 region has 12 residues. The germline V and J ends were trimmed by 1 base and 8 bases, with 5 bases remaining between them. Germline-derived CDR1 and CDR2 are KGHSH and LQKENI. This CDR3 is CASSPQAGELFF. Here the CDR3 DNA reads TGTGCCAGCTCACCACAGGCAGGGGAGCTGTTTTTT.

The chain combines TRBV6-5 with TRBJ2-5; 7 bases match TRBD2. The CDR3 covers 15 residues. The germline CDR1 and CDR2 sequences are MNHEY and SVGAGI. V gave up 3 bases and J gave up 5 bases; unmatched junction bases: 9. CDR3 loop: CASSYRGRREETQYF. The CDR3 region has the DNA TGTGCCAGCAGTTATAGGGGACGGCGGGAGGAGACCCAGTACTTC.

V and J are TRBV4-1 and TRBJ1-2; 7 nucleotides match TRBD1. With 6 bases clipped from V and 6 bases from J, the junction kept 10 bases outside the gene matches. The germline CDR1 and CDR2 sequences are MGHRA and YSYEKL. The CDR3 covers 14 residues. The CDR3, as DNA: TGCGCCAGCAGTTATGACAGGGCAGGCGATGGCTACACCTTC. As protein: CASSYDRAGDGYTF.

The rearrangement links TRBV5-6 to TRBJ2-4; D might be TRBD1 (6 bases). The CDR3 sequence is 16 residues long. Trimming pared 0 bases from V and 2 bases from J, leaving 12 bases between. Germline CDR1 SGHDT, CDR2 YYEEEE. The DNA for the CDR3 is TGTGCCAGCAGCTTGGCAGGGGCGCGGACCAAAAACATTCAGTACTTC. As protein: CASSLAGARTKNIQYF.

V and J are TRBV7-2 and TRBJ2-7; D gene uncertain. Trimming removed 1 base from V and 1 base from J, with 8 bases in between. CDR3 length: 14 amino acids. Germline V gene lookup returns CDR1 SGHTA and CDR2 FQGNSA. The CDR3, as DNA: TGTGCCAGCAGCTTAGGCACGGAATCCTACGAGCAGTACTTC. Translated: CASSLGTESYEQYF.

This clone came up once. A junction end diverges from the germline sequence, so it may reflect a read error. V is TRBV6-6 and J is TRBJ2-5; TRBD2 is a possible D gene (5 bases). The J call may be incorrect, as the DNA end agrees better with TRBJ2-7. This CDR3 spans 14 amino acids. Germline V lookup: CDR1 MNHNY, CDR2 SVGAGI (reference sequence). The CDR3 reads CASRYYGEAYEQYF. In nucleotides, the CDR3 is TGTGCCAGCAGGTACTACGGGGAAGCCTACGAGCAGTACTTC.

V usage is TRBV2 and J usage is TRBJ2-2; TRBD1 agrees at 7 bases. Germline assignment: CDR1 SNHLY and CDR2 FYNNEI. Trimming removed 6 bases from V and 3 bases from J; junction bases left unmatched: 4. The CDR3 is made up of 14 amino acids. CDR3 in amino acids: CASRGDSDTGELFF. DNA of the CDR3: TGTGCCAGCAGGGGGGACAGCGACACCGGGGAGCTGTTTTTT.

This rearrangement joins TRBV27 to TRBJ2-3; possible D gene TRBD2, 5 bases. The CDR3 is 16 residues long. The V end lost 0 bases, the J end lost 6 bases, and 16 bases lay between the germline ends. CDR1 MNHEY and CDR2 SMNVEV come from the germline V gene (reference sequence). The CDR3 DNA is TGTGCCAGCAGTTTATCGAAAGCGGACGCTCGGGATACGCAGTATTTT. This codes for CASSLSKADARDTQYF.

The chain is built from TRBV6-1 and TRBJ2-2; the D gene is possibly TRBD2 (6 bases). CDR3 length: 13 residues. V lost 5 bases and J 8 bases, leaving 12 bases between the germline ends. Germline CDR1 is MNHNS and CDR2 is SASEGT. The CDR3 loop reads CASSSTSLGELFF. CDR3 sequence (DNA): TGTGCCAGCAGTTCGACTAGTTTGGGGGAGCTGTTTTTT.

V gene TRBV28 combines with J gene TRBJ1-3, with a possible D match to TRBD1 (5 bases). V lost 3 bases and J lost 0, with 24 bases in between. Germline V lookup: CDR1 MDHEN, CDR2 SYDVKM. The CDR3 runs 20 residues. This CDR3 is CASSFLVGRGWTSSGNTIYF. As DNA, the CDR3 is TGTGCCAGCAGTTTCTTAGTGGGTAGGGGATGGACCTCCTCTGGAAACACCATATATTTT.